Below, 24 T cell receptor beta chains from the same sample are listed, as sequenced in a study of memory CD4+ T cells and cytomegalovirus serostatus. Clones were read by immunoSEQ multiplex PCR, and TCRdb kept only the in-frame ones, dropping some. Here the sample spans 30,000 to 50,000 clones, about 73% being singletons. The sort gate was single viable CD3+CD4+CD8-CD45RO+ cells for memory CD4+ T cells. Sequencing was carried out using memory CD4+ T cells from blood. Receptors originate from an adult in good health and CMV-seronegative.

The chain uses TRBV5-6 and TRBJ1-2, with D unresolved. Between the trimmed V and J ends, which lost 0 bases and 4 bases, there was a span of 10 bases. The CDR3 spans 14 residues. In germline, CDR1 is SGHDT, CDR2 YYEEEE. The CDR3 nucleotides are TGTGCCAGCAGCTTGGGTGGAGGGATCTATGGCTACACCTTC. Its protein is CASSLGGGIYGYTF.

The genes are TRBV19 and TRBJ2-1; 11 bases map to TRBD2. CDR3 size: 15 residues. V lost 3 bases, J lost 10 bases, and 8 bases stayed unmatched. Germline V gene lookup returns CDR1 LNHDA and CDR2 SQIVND (reference sequence). CDR3 residues: CASSISSGGAWEQFF. The CDR3 region has the DNA TGTGCCAGTAGTATTAGTAGCGGGGGGGCCTGGGAGCAGTTCTTC. The full variable domain, with the rest looked up from reference TRBV19 and TRBJ2-1, is DGGITQSPKYLFRKEGQNVTLSCEQNLNHDAMYWYRQDPGQGLRLIYYSQIVNDFQKGDIAEGYSVSREKKESFPLTVTSAQKNPTAFYLCASSISSGGAWEQFFGPGTRLTVL.

The chain carries TRBV15 and TRBJ2-1, with D perhaps TRBD2 (5 bases). Germline CDR1 is LNHNV and CDR2 is YYDKDF (reference sequence). Trimming took off 7 bases at V and 0 bases at J, with 13 bases between the two ends. There are 15 residues in the CDR3. The CDR3 DNA reads TGTGCCACCACGCGGGCCGCCGGCTCCTACAATGAGCAGTTCTTC. Residues: CATTRAAGSYNEQFF.

The chain uses TRBV4-2 and TRBJ1-3; no definite D call. V shed 1 base and J shed 5 bases, with 0 bases lying between them. The CDR3 has 11 residues. Per the germline V gene, CDR1 is LGHNA and CDR2 is YNFKEQ. The CDR3 DNA sequence: TGTGCCAGCAGCCAAGGAAACACCATATATTTT. This translates into CASSQGNTIYF.

V is TRBV30 and J is TRBJ2-3; D might be TRBD2 (5 bases). This CDR3 spans 13 amino acids. V lost 7 bases, J lost 3 bases, and 14 bases lay in between. From germline, CDR1 is GTSNPN and CDR2 SVGIG (reference sequence). The CDR3 region has the DNA TGTGCCTACCTAGAGGGTGGTACAGATACGCAGTATTTT. Translating gives CAYLEGGTDTQYF.

The chain has TRBV7-8 and TRBJ1-1; possible D gene TRBD1, 6 bases. This CDR3 contains 14 residues. V dropped 3 bases and J dropped 0 bases, with 8 bases sitting between them. Germline CDR1 and CDR2: SGHVS and FQNEAQ. CDR3 DNA sequence: TGTGCCAGCAGCTTCGGGACAATGAACACTGAAGCTTTCTTT. Protein: CASSFGTMNTEAFF.

The chain carries TRBV2 and TRBJ2-3; D remains ambiguous. The CDR3 covers 14 residues. V was pared by 3 bases and J by 3 bases, with 10 bases between. In germline, CDR1 is SNHLY, CDR2 FYNNEI. DNA of the CDR3: TGTGCCAGCAGTGAGCTCCTGGAGACAGATACGCAGTATTTT. Translation: CASSELLETDTQYF.

This clone turned up a few times. The V call is TRBV6-6, the J call TRBJ1-1, with D unclear. Trimming took 8 bases from V and 0 from J, leaving 10 bases between them. CDR3 length: 13 amino acids. Germline loops: CDR1 MNHNY, CDR2 SVGAGI (reference sequence). The CDR3: CASRELMNTEAFF. The CDR3 DNA reads TGTGCCAGCCGGGAGCTCATGAACACTGAAGCTTTCTTT.

In nucleotides, the CDR3 is TGCAGCGTTCGGGCTGGGAACACTGAAGCTTTCTTT. Protein: CSVRAGNTEAFF. The rearrangement links TRBV29-1 to TRBJ1-1; D is ambiguous. Deletions cut 5 bases from V and 1 base from J, with 8 bases between. This CDR3 is 12 amino acids long. The germline gives CDR1 SQVTM, CDR2 ANQGSEA. Drawing the rest from reference TRBV29-1 and TRBJ1-1, the complete variable domain is SAVISQKPSRDICQRGTSLTIQCQVDSQVTMMFWYRQQPGQSLTLIATANQGSEATYESGFVIDKFPISRPNLTFSTLTVSNMSPEDSSIYLCSVRAGNTEAFFGQGTRLTVV.

J is TRBJ2-1 and V is TRBV11-2; 10 bases match TRBD2. Trimming cost V 3 bases and J 5 bases; bases outside gene matches: 7. The length of the CDR3 is 16 residues. The germline gives CDR1 SGHAT, CDR2 FQNNGV. The CDR3 bases are TGTGCCAGCAGCTTGCGGGGGACTAGCGACCACAATGAGCAGTTCTTC. Protein sequence: CASSLRGTSDHNEQFF.

The chain joins TRBV2 to TRBJ2-5; 8 nucleotides align to TRBD1. Germline CDR1 is SNHLY and CDR2 is FYNNEI. CDR3 length: 14 residues. The V and J ends lost 7 bases and 4 bases, in that order; junction bases with no gene match: 8. Here the CDR3 DNA reads TGTGCCAGCAAAGTGAGAGGACAGGGAGAGACCCAGTACTTC. This gives the protein CASKVRGQGETQYF.

CDR3 residues: CASSGDRGFQPQHF. DNA for the CDR3: TGTGCCAGCAGCGGGGACAGGGGTTTTCAGCCCCAGCATTTT. The V and J genes are TRBV2 and TRBJ1-5; 10 bases are a match to TRBD1. V was clipped by 6 bases and J by 6 bases; unmatched bases: 5. Germline V gene data show CDR1 as SNHLY and CDR2 as FYNNEI. The CDR3 covers 14 residues.

The chain links TRBV7-8 to TRBJ1-2; a possible D gene is TRBD1 (5 bases). CDR1 and CDR2 (germline): SGHVS, FQNEAQ. CDR3 length: 13 amino acids. Trimming left V 5 bases short and J 8 bases short, with 15 bases between. CDR3 coding DNA: TGTGCCAGCAGCACGCTGGAGGGACCCGGCTACACCTTC. It translates to CASSTLEGPGYTF.

The V call is TRBV19, the J call TRBJ1-1, with D tentatively TRBD1 (6 bases). Germline CDR1 is LNHDA and CDR2 is SQIVND (reference sequence). The CDR3 loop spans 13 amino acids. Trimming took 7 bases from V and 0 from J, leaving 9 bases between them. The CDR3 bases are TGTGCCAGTACAGGGGCTCTGAACACTGAAGCTTTCTTT. Its protein is CASTGALNTEAFF.

The J gene is TRBJ1-5, the V gene TRBV19; D gene unclear. Deletions cut 3 bases from V and 1 base from J, with 7 bases between. The germline V gene encodes CDR1 LNHDA and CDR2 SQIVND (reference sequence). The CDR3 loop spans 14 amino acids. The DNA for the CDR3 is TGTGCCAGTAGTATGCAGGTGAGCAATCAGCCCCAGCATTTT. Amino acids: CASSMQVSNQPQHF.

V usage is TRBV9 and J usage is TRBJ2-3; TRBD2 is a possible D gene (6 bases). Trimming took 0 bases from V and 3 from J, leaving 8 bases between them. The length of the CDR3 is 14 residues. CDR1 and CDR2 (germline): SGDLS, YYNGEE. CDR3 region: CASSVGRGTDTQYF. In DNA form, the CDR3 reads TGTGCCAGCAGCGTAGGCCGGGGGACAGATACGCAGTATTTT. Based on the CDR3 plus reference TRBV9 and TRBJ2-3, the full variable domain is DSGVTQTPKHLITATGQRVTLRCSPRSGDLSVYWYQQSLDQGLQFLIQYYNGEERAKGNILERFSAQQFPDLHSELNLSSLELGDSALYFCASSVGRGTDTQYFGPGTRLTVL.

The chain employs TRBV12-5 and TRBJ2-5, with a possible D match to TRBD1 (5 bases). CDR1 is LGHNT, CDR2 FRNRAP, per germline. The CDR3 length is 13 residues. V was shortened by 6 bases and J by 2 bases, with 10 bases between the two germline ends. CDR3 loop: CASGSGRQETQYF. DNA for the CDR3: TGTGCTAGTGGCTCAGGGCGGCAAGAGACCCAGTACTTC.

This clone was seen a few times. V and J are TRBV4-2 and TRBJ1-2; no firm D call. In germline, CDR1 is LGHNA, CDR2 YNFKEQ. The V gene lost 0 bases and the J gene lost 0 bases, with 8 bases spanning the gap. The CDR3 runs 15 residues. Here the CDR3 reads CASSQEYGSNYGYTF. The CDR3 DNA follows: TGTGCCAGCAGCCAAGAATACGGGTCTAACTATGGCTACACCTTC.

This chain connects TRBV7-6 to TRBJ2-2; 13 bases line up with TRBD2. Germline V gives CDR1 SGHVS, CDR2 FNYEAQ. The ends lost 1 base at V and 2 bases at J; junction bases unmatched: 10. The CDR3 runs to 20 residues. The CDR3 nucleotides read TGTGCCAGCAGCTTAGATTGGAGACTAGCGGGGGGCCGCAACACCGGGGAGCTGTTTTTT. It codes for CASSLDWRLAGGRNTGELFF. The variable domain in full, with the rest retrieved from reference TRBV7-6 and TRBJ2-2, is GAGVSQSPRYKVTKRGQDVALRCDPISGHVSLYWYRQALGQGPEFLTYFNYEAQQDKSGLPNDRFSAERPEGSISTLTIQRTEQRDSAMYRCASSLDWRLAGGRNTGELFFGEGSRLTVL.

Only a few counts were recorded for this clone. The chain uses TRBV30 and TRBJ1-1, with D hard to call. CDR1 and CDR2 from the germline V gene are GTSNPN and SVGIG (reference sequence). The CDR3 runs 13 residues. Deletions cut 1 base from V and 3 bases from J, with 9 bases between. CDR3 nucleotide sequence: TGTGCCTGGAGTGCTAGGCTGGACACTGAAGCTTTCTTT. This gives the protein CAWSARLDTEAFF.

This chain uses TRBV5-1 with TRBJ1-1, with D possibly being TRBD1 (6 bases). Between the trimmed V and J ends, which lost 3 bases and 7 bases, there was a span of 13 bases. This CDR3 has 13 residues. In germline, CDR1 is SGHRS, CDR2 YFSETQ. The CDR3 protein is CASSSARQDEAFF. The DNA for the CDR3 is TGCGCCAGCAGCTCAGCCAGACAGGATGAAGCTTTCTTT. Filled out from reference TRBV5-1 and TRBJ1-1, the complete variable domain reads KAGVTQTPRYLIKTRGQQVTLSCSPISGHRSVSWYQQTPGQGLQFLFEYFSETQRNKGNFPGRFSGRQFSNSRSEMNVSTLELGDSALYLCASSSARQDEAFFGQGTRLTVV.

The gene calls are TRBV2 and TRBJ2-3, with 8 positions matching TRBD2. Germline assignment: CDR1 SNHLY and CDR2 FYNNEI. V shed 8 bases and J 0 bases; nucleotides not matched to a gene: 13. The CDR3 spans 17 residues. CDR3 DNA: TGTGCCAGCGTCGGTCGGGGGGGGCGTCCTAGCACAGATACGCAGTATTTT. This encodes CASVGRGGRPSTDTQYF.

V and J are TRBV19 and TRBJ2-2; 8 nucleotides align to TRBD1. The junction had 2 bases not matched to a gene; V was cut back by 5 bases and J by 3 bases. Germline V gene data show CDR1 as LNHDA and CDR2 as SQIVND (reference sequence). The CDR3 is 14 residues long. CDR3 in amino acids: CASSGQGYTGELFF. The CDR3 DNA sequence: TGTGCCAGTAGTGGACAGGGCTACACCGGGGAGCTGTTTTTT. The whole variable domain, remainder taken from reference TRBV19 and TRBJ2-2, is DGGITQSPKYLFRKEGQNVTLSCEQNLNHDAMYWYRQDPGQGLRLIYYSQIVNDFQKGDIAEGYSVSREKKESFPLTVTSAQKNPTAFYLCASSGQGYTGELFFGEGSRLTVL.

The chain carries TRBV10-1 and TRBJ2-4; D not certain. The CDR3 consists of 16 residues. Germline V gene lookup returns CDR1 WNHNN and CDR2 SYGVQD (reference sequence). V lost 3 bases and J lost 1, with 13 bases in between. This chain's CDR3 is CASSEIRTFAKNIQYF. The CDR3 nucleotides are TGCGCCAGCAGTGAAATCAGGACCTTTGCCAAAAACATTCAGTACTTC.